This passage covers 18 T cell receptor beta chains from one sample sequenced in a study of cytomegalovirus exposure and HLA in healthy donors. The study ran its PCR with 60 Vbeta and 13 Jbeta primers. Assay used: immunoSEQ multiplex PCR; TCRdb lists only in-frame clones, some missing. The sample yields about 170,000 clones, about three quarters seen once. Sequenced: PBMCs. The receptor source for this set is a woman aged 45-65 years in good health and CMV-seropositive.

The chain is built from TRBV13 and TRBJ2-1; 9 bases match TRBD2. The CDR3 is 15 amino acids. Trimming at V came to 2 bases and at J to 3 bases, leaving 2 bases not matched to a gene. Germline V CDR1 and CDR2: PRHDT, FYEKMQ (reference sequence). The DNA of the CDR3 is TGTGCCAGCAGCTTACTAGCGGGGAGCTACAATGAGCAGTTCTTC. Protein product: CASSLLAGSYNEQFF.

The chain recombines TRBV7-2 with TRBJ1-4; D is perhaps TRBD1 (6 bases). This CDR3 comprises 14 residues. Germline V CDR1 and CDR2: SGHTA, FQGNSA. Trimming shortened V by 5 bases and J by 5 bases, and 12 bases separated the two germline ends. The CDR3 region is CASSPRQGNEKLFF. The CDR3 coding sequence is TGTGCCAGCAGCCCCCGGCAGGGGAATGAAAAACTGTTTTTT.

The V call is TRBV7-2, the J call TRBJ1-1; possibly TRBD1 for D (6 bases). This CDR3 has 14 amino acids. Germline assignment: CDR1 SGHTA and CDR2 FQGNSA. V lost 5 bases and J 3 bases, leaving 13 bases between the germline ends. The CDR3 bases are TGTGCCAGCAGCCCACAGGGCAGGGACACTGAAGCTTTCTTT. Translating it yields CASSPQGRDTEAFF.

The table lists this clone with a count of one. The V gene is TRBV15, the J gene TRBJ2-7; D call uncertain. Germline assignment: CDR1 LNHNV and CDR2 YYDKDF (reference sequence). V lost 0 bases to trimming and J lost 2 bases, with 8 bases between them. This CDR3 region has 14 residues. The CDR3 nucleotides are TGTGCCACCAGCAGAGATATAGAGGCCTACGAGCAGTACTTC. Its translation is CATSRDIEAYEQYF.

The genes are TRBV13 and TRBJ2-1, with 7 bases fitting TRBD1. Germline V gene sequence: CDR1 PRHDT, CDR2 FYEKMQ (reference sequence). CDR3 length: 16 residues. After removal of 0 bases from V and 4 bases from J, the junction contained 6 bases not matched to a gene. CDR3 bases: TGTGCCAGCAGCTTAGGTGGGACAGCCGTATACAATGAGCAGTTCTTC. The encoded protein is CASSLGGTAVYNEQFF.

The chain links TRBV30 to TRBJ2-2, with TRBD2 matching 11 bases. CDR1 and CDR2 from the germline V gene are GTSNPN and SVGIG (reference sequence). Trimming at V came to 8 bases and at J to 3 bases, leaving 14 bases not matched to a gene. This CDR3 has 17 residues. As DNA, the CDR3 is TGTGCCCTTCACGGGGGAACTAGCGGGAGCGACACCGGGGAGCTGTTTTTT. The encoded protein is CALHGGTSGSDTGELFF.

The chain carries TRBV6-1 and TRBJ1-5, with 7 bases aligning to TRBD1. The V gene end was trimmed by 2 bases and the J gene end by 4 bases; junction bases not matched to a gene: 8. Germline V gives CDR1 MNHNS, CDR2 SASEGT. The CDR3 length is 16 residues. The CDR3 DNA reads as TGTGCCAGCAGTGAAAACCCCGGGACAGCAAATCAGCCCCAGCATTTT. Its protein is CASSENPGTANQPQHF.

This clone was observed a handful of times. The CDR3 spells CASSQDVQGNTEAFF. The CDR3, as DNA: TGCGCCAGCAGCCAAGATGTTCAGGGGAACACTGAAGCTTTCTTT. This sequence joins TRBV4-3 and TRBJ1-1; possible D gene TRBD1, 5 bases. The CDR3 spans 15 residues. Deletions cut 0 bases from V and 1 base from J, with 9 bases between. Germline CDR1 reads LGHNA; CDR2 reads YSLEER.

The J gene is TRBJ1-5, the V gene TRBV5-1, with 10 positions matching TRBD1. Germline V gene data show CDR1 as SGHRS and CDR2 as YFSETQ. The CDR3 spans 14 residues. Trimming took 4 bases from V and 8 from J; bases not matched to a gene: 6. CDR3 sequence reads: CASSRTGGKEPQHF. CDR3 nucleotide sequence: TGCGCCAGCAGCAGGACAGGGGGAAAGGAGCCCCAGCATTTT.

The V call is TRBV19, the J call TRBJ2-5, with no clear D. This CDR3 region has 15 residues. V was clipped by 7 bases and J by 3 bases, with 18 bases between them. CDR1 LNHDA and CDR2 SQIVND come from the germline V gene (reference sequence). The CDR3 DNA is TGTGCCAGTATAGCCGAGACCCGCCTGGAAGAGACCCAGTACTTC. Residues: CASIAETRLEETQYF.

V is TRBV7-2 and J is TRBJ1-1, with D maybe TRBD1 (5 bases). The CDR3 length is 15 residues. With 5 bases removed from V and 2 bases from J, the gap between germline ends came to 15 bases. Germline V gene sequence: CDR1 SGHTA, CDR2 FQGNSA. The CDR3 spells CASSGYRRGNTEAFF. DNA of the CDR3: TGTGCCAGCAGCGGATATCGGAGGGGTAACACTGAAGCTTTCTTT. Drawing the rest from reference TRBV7-2 and TRBJ1-1, the complete variable domain is GAGVSQSPSNKVTEKGKDVELRCDPISGHTALYWYRQSLGQGLEFLIYFQGNSAPDKSGLPSDRFSAERTGGSVSTLTIQRTQQEDSAVYLCASSGYRRGNTEAFFGQGTRLTVV.

The V and J genes are TRBV10-3 and TRBJ2-3, with D perhaps TRBD2 (5 bases). The CDR3 loop spans 16 amino acids. Germline lookup yields CDR1 ENHRY and CDR2 SYGVKD. Trimming cost V 10 bases and J 4 bases, with 24 bases left between them. CDR3 protein: CATLSPRGSNADTQYF. The CDR3 region has the DNA TGTGCCACCTTGTCCCCCCGGGGAAGTAATGCAGATACGCAGTATTTT.

The chain employs TRBV28 and TRBJ1-2; the D gene is possibly TRBD1 (5 bases). V lost 6 bases and J lost 3, with 20 bases in between. Germline assignment: CDR1 MDHEN and CDR2 SYDVKM. The CDR3 contains 16 residues. CDR3: CASSPTGHRPDYGYTF. As DNA, the CDR3 is TGTGCCAGCAGCCCAACAGGACACAGACCAGACTATGGCTACACCTTC.

This chain uses TRBV11-2 with TRBJ2-7; D call uncertain. In germline, CDR1 is SGHAT, CDR2 FQNNGV. The V end was cut by 7 bases, the J end by 2 bases, with 15 bases between. The CDR3 is 14 residues long. CDR3 in DNA: TGTGCCAGCACCCCGGCAGGTCCTGCCTACGAGCAGTACTTC. Its protein product is CASTPAGPAYEQYF.

Only one count was recorded for this clone. The chain couples TRBV30 to TRBJ2-5; D is unclear. The germline V gene encodes CDR1 GTSNPN and CDR2 SVGIG (reference sequence). The CDR3 runs 11 residues. V lost 3 bases to trimming and J lost 3 bases, with 5 bases between them. The CDR3 DNA sequence: TGTGCCTGGAGCGGAGAAGAGACCCAGTACTTC. Amino acids: CAWSGEETQYF.

The V call is TRBV11-2, the J call TRBJ2-5; 9 bases align to TRBD2. Trimming removed 4 bases from V and 4 bases from J; junction bases left unmatched: 13. The germline gives CDR1 SGHAT, CDR2 FQNNGV. The CDR3 contains 17 residues. CDR3 amino acids: CASSSWRTSDLGETQYF. Here the CDR3 DNA reads TGTGCCAGCAGCTCTTGGAGGACTAGCGACCTGGGAGAGACCCAGTACTTC.

The chain carries TRBV5-1 and TRBJ2-7, with 8 bases identical to TRBD1. The V gene's germline CDR1 is SGHRS and CDR2 YFSETQ. Trimming cost V 3 bases and J 4 bases; bases outside gene matches: 12. The CDR3 is 16 residues long. The CDR3: CASSYETGANIYEQYF. CDR3 in DNA: TGCGCCAGCAGCTACGAGACAGGGGCGAACATATACGAGCAGTACTTC.

This clone appeared once. V usage is TRBV11-2 and J usage is TRBJ2-1; 7 bases agree with TRBD2. With 8 bases clipped from V and 4 bases from J, the junction kept 11 bases outside the gene matches. Germline values: CDR1 SGHAT, CDR2 FQNNGV. The CDR3 totals 15 residues. The CDR3 spells CASQLGSGVYNEQFF. CDR3 DNA sequence: TGTGCCAGCCAGCTGGGGAGCGGGGTATACAATGAGCAGTTCTTC.